Below are 24 T cell receptor beta chains sequenced from a single sample in a study of T-cell memory formation after mild COVID-19. TCRdb re-analysed the 5' RACE reads in MiXCR, keeping a single row per CDR3 protein. The sample shows around 250,000 distinct CDR3 sequences, about 17% of them seen only once. The sample taken for sequencing was PBMCs or a T cell subset sorted from them (not recorded which). The receptors come from a man aged 18 to 30 who had mild COVID-19 (a few samples of this study predate the infection). Cell type and time point are not known.

This clonotype was seen ten or more times. The V call is TRBV11-2, the J call TRBJ2-2, with 12 bases identical to TRBD2. The CDR3 contains 15 residues. CDR1 and CDR2 from the germline V gene are SGHAT and FQNNGV. V lost 5 bases, J lost 5 bases, and 3 bases stayed unmatched. CDR3 loop: CASSPTSGGTGELFF. The CDR3 DNA reads TGTGCCAGCAGCCCTACTAGCGGGGGGACCGGGGAGCTGTTTTTT.

The rearrangement joins TRBV5-1 to TRBJ1-2, with 11 nucleotides matching TRBD1. V shed 3 bases, J shed 12 bases, and the junction held 7 bases outside the gene matches. From germline, CDR1 is SGHRS and CDR2 YFSETQ. The CDR3 length is 13 residues. CDR3 nucleotide sequence: TGCGCCAGCAGCTCCTTAGGGACAGGGGGAAACACCTTC. As protein: CASSSLGTGGNTF.

The chain carries TRBV30 and TRBJ2-7; 9 bases are a match to TRBD1. This CDR3 has 14 amino acids. Trimming at V came to 4 bases and at J to 6 bases, leaving 10 bases not matched to a gene. CDR1 GTSNPN and CDR2 SVGIG come from the germline V gene (reference sequence). The CDR3 loop is CAWNSGQGASEQYF. The DNA of the CDR3 is TGTGCCTGGAACTCGGGACAGGGTGCAAGCGAGCAGTACTTC.

The gene calls are TRBV7-8 and TRBJ1-5; 7 nucleotides agree with TRBD1. The CDR3 is 14 residues long. V was pared by 5 bases and J by 5 bases, with 6 bases of the junction left unmatched. CDR1 SGHVS and CDR2 FQNEAQ come from the germline V gene. In nucleotides, the CDR3 is TGTGCCAGCAGCCCGGGGACAGATTATCAGCCCCAGCATTTT. Protein product: CASSPGTDYQPQHF.

This clonotype was observed a handful of times. V and J are TRBV7-9 and TRBJ2-3; D perhaps matches TRBD1 (6 bases). Between the trimmed V and J ends, which lost 5 bases and 2 bases, there was a span of 11 bases. This CDR3 spans 14 amino acids. The germline gives CDR1 SEHNR, CDR2 FQNEAQ (reference sequence). The CDR3 here is CASSPDRTTDTQYF. CDR3 bases: TGTGCCAGCAGCCCCGACAGGACCACAGATACGCAGTATTTT. The full variable domain, its missing parts supplied by reference TRBV7-9 and TRBJ2-3, is DTGVSQNPRHKITKRGQNVTFRCDPISEHNRLYWYRQTLGQGPEFLTYFQNEAQLEKSRLLSDRFSAERPKGSFSTLEIQRTEQGDSAMYLCASSPDRTTDTQYFGPGTRLTVL.

This clonotype was seen a few times. The chain recombines TRBV5-1 with TRBJ1-2; D gene unclear. Germline V CDR1 and CDR2: SGHRS, YFSETQ. The CDR3 consists of 14 residues. With 0 bases removed from V and 0 bases from J, the gap between germline ends came to 6 bases. The CDR3 here is CASSLAVPNYGYTF. The CDR3 DNA reads as TGCGCCAGCAGCTTGGCGGTCCCTAACTATGGCTACACCTTC.

The chain combines TRBV5-4 with TRBJ2-7; a weak D match, TRBD2 (6 bases). The CDR3 extends over 13 amino acids. From germline, CDR1 is SGHNT and CDR2 YYREEE (reference sequence). V shed 3 bases and J shed 11 bases, with 18 bases lying between them. The CDR3 DNA follows: TGTGCCAGCAGCTACCCTCGGGGGAGGCGGGAGTACGTC. This codes for CASSYPRGRREYV.

V gene TRBV29-1 combines with J gene TRBJ1-2, with a possible D match to TRBD1 (6 bases). Trimming stripped 7 bases from V and 8 bases from J, with 17 bases between. This CDR3 region has 12 residues. Germline-derived CDR1 and CDR2 are SQVTM and ANQGSEA. The CDR3 spells CSARGGGFGYTF. The CDR3 DNA is TGCAGCGCCAGAGGGGGGGGCTTCGGCTACACCTTC.

This clonotype was counted only a few times. The chain carries TRBV7-6 and TRBJ2-7; D possibly matches TRBD1 or TRBD2 (5 bases each). Between the trimmed V and J ends, which lost 4 bases and 0 bases, there was a span of 13 bases. The CDR3 has 15 residues. The V gene's germline CDR1 is SGHVS and CDR2 FNYEAQ. The CDR3 loop is CASSSNPGASYEQYF. The CDR3 DNA is TGTGCCAGCAGCTCAAACCCCGGGGCCTCCTACGAGCAGTACTTC. The full variable domain, in which reference TRBV7-6 and TRBJ2-7 provide the parts outside the CDR3, is GAGVSQSPRYKVTKRGQDVALRCDPISGHVSLYWYRQALGQGPEFLTYFNYEAQQDKSGLPNDRFSAERPEGSISTLTIQRTEQRDSAMYRCASSSNPGASYEQYFGPGTRLTVT.

The genes are TRBV5-6 and TRBJ2-7, with D uncertain. Trimming cost V 0 bases and J 6 bases, with 10 bases left between them. The CDR3 runs to 13 residues. The V gene's germline CDR1 is SGHDT and CDR2 YYEEEE. This CDR3 is CASSLGTDREQYV. DNA of the CDR3: TGTGCCAGCAGCTTGGGGACCGACCGCGAGCAGTACGTC.

This clonotype was observed a few times. The rearrangement joins TRBV10-3 to TRBJ1-5; the match to TRBD1 covers 12 bases. Germline V gives CDR1 ENHRY, CDR2 SYGVKD. The CDR3 loop spans 16 amino acids. Germline trimming cut 2 bases from V and 7 bases from J; bases unmatched to any gene: 6. The CDR3 DNA sequence: TGTGCCATCAGTGAGGAGGGACAGGGGGCTGGGCAGCCCCAGCATTTT. This gives the protein CAISEEGQGAGQPQHF.

Concerning this clonotype: A single base separates this from a much larger clone, so it may be a read error. The genes are TRBV9 and TRBJ2-3; D possibly corresponds to TRBD1 (6 bases). V was trimmed by 6 bases and J by 5 bases, leaving 25 bases between them. Germline CDR1 and CDR2: SGDLS and YYNGEE. The CDR3 is made up of 17 amino acids. This CDR3 reads CASTPRQAGASKDTQYF. DNA of the CDR3: TGTGCCAGCACCCCACGACAGGCAGGGGCCTCCAAAGATACGCAGTATTTT.

This clonotype appeared a few times. The genes are TRBV6-5 and TRBJ2-5; D might be TRBD2 (6 bases). Looked up from germline, CDR1 is MNHEY and CDR2 is SVGAGI. The V and J ends lost 8 bases and 5 bases respectively, with 21 bases between them. The CDR3 is 15 residues long. CDR3 coding DNA: TGTGCCAGCCAACCCGCCTCGACTAGGCCTGAGACCCAGTACTTC. This translates into CASQPASTRPETQYF.

V usage is TRBV12-3 or TRBV12-4 and J usage is TRBJ2-7; no definite D call. Trimming removed 7 bases at V and 0 bases at J, with 7 bases between. This CDR3 has 12 residues. The CDR3 loop reads CASKGSSYEQYF. The CDR3 coding sequence is TGTGCCAGCAAGGGCAGCTCCTACGAGCAGTACTTC.

The chain carries TRBV20-1 and TRBJ1-1; no definite D call. The CDR3 loop spans 13 amino acids. Germline CDR1 reads DFQATT; CDR2 reads SNEGSKA (reference sequence). V lost 6 bases and J lost 1, with 12 bases in between. CDR3 coding DNA: TGCAGTGCCCGAGGACCTACGAACACTGAAGCTTTCTTT. This translates into CSARGPTNTEAFF.

At least ten counts were recorded for this clonotype. This chain joins TRBV7-2 and TRBJ2-1; 9 bases fit TRBD2. This CDR3 is 16 amino acids long. Per the germline V gene, CDR1 is SGHTA and CDR2 is FQGNSA. V trimming: 6 bases; J trimming: 12 bases; junction bases outside the gene matches: 18. CDR3 in amino acids: CASRPYYAGGKDGQFF. The CDR3 DNA reads as TGTGCCAGCAGGCCCTACTACGCGGGGGGGAAGGACGGGCAGTTCTTC.

This rearrangement joins TRBV7-2 to TRBJ2-1; TRBD2 agrees at 10 bases. V dropped 1 base and J dropped 4; count of bases not matched to a gene: 4. The CDR3 length is 16 residues. Germline V gives CDR1 SGHTA, CDR2 FQGNSA. In DNA form, the CDR3 reads TGTGCCAGCAGCTTAGTGGTTAGCGGGGGGTACAATGAGCAGTTCTTC. Residues: CASSLVVSGGYNEQFF.

This clonotype was observed a handful of times. The V gene is TRBV4-3, the J gene TRBJ1-2; the match to TRBD1 covers 7 bases. The CDR3 runs to 15 residues. Trimming at V came to 0 bases and at J to 8 bases, leaving 9 bases not matched to a gene. Germline values: CDR1 LGHNA, CDR2 YSLEER. The CDR3, as DNA: TGCGCCAGCAGCCAAGATCGGGGCAGGGGGGACGGCTACACCTTC. Protein product: CASSQDRGRGDGYTF.

This clonotype was observed at least ten times. The chain couples TRBV7-9 to TRBJ1-1; D is unclear. This CDR3 contains 12 residues. Germline V gene data show CDR1 as SEHNR and CDR2 as FQNEAQ (reference sequence). The germline V and J ends were trimmed by 6 bases and 1 base, with 6 bases remaining between them. Written as DNA, the CDR3 is TGTGCCAGCAGACTGCAGAACACTGAAGCTTTCTTT. It encodes CASRLQNTEAFF.

This clonotype came up once. J is TRBJ1-1 and V is TRBV7-8; D unresolved. Germline V CDR1 and CDR2: SGHVS, FQNEAQ. The CDR3 sequence is 12 residues long. V was trimmed by 0 bases and J by 8 bases, leaving 7 bases between them. The CDR3 DNA sequence: TGTGCCAGCAGCTTAGCGGATGGAGAAGCTTTCTTT. Translated, it gives CASSLADGEAFF. The complete variable domain, with remaining parts taken from reference TRBV7-8 and TRBJ1-1, reads GAGVSQSPRYKVAKRGQDVALRCDPISGHVSLFWYQQALGQGPEFLTYFQNEAQLDKSGLPSDRFFAERPEGSVSTLKIQRTQQEDSAVYLCASSLADGEAFFGQGTRLTVV.

This clonotype was counted a few times. V and J are TRBV5-6 and TRBJ2-7; D uncertain. The CDR3 has 12 residues. The germline V gene has CDR1 SGHDT and CDR2 YYEEEE. V gave up 0 bases and J gave up 9 bases, with 10 bases separating them. CDR3 bases: TGTGCCAGCAGCTTGGATCGTCGACCGCAGTACTTC. Protein: CASSLDRRPQYF.

The gene calls are TRBV4-1 and TRBJ2-1; perhaps TRBD1 as D (6 bases). Germline V gives CDR1 MGHRA, CDR2 YSYEKL. This CDR3 contains 14 residues. V was clipped by 4 bases and J by 5 bases, with 12 bases between them. The CDR3 reads CASSPTNRDNEQFF. Here the CDR3 DNA reads TGCGCCAGCAGCCCAACCAACAGGGACAATGAGCAGTTCTTC.

This rearrangement joins TRBV7-6 to TRBJ1-2; D perhaps matches TRBD1 (5 bases). Trimming removed 1 base at V and 8 bases at J, with 11 bases between. Germline assignment: CDR1 SGHVS and CDR2 FNYEAQ. The CDR3 length is 13 residues. CDR3 coding DNA: TGTGCCAGCAGCTTAGGGGCAGGGAGCGGCTACACCTTC. The encoded protein is CASSLGAGSGYTF.

The sample holds a few counts of this clonotype. DNA for the CDR3: TGTGCCAGCAGCTCGGACCAAGAGACCCAGTACTTC. Translated, it gives CASSSDQETQYF. This chain joins TRBV7-9 and TRBJ2-5; D ambiguous. Trimming took 4 bases from V and 0 from J, leaving 3 bases between them. The CDR3 totals 12 residues. Germline V lookup: CDR1 SEHNR, CDR2 FQNEAQ (reference sequence).